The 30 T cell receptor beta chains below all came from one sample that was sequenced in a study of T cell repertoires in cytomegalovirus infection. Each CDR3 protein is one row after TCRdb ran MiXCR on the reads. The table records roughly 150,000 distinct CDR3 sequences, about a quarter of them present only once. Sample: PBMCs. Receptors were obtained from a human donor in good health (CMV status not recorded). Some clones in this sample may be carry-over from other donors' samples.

For the CDR3, the DNA is TGCAGCGTTGGGACAGGGGAGCACACTGAAGCTTTCTTT. This encodes CSVGTGEHTEAFF. The gene calls are TRBV29-1 and TRBJ1-1, with 9 bases fitting TRBD1. J gave up 3 bases and V 4 bases, and 3 bases lay outside the gene matches. The CDR3 loop spans 13 amino acids. Germline V gene sequence: CDR1 SQVTM, CDR2 ANQGSEA. The whole variable domain, filled in from reference TRBV29-1 and TRBJ1-1, reads SAVISQKPSRDICQRGTSLTIQCQVDSQVTMMFWYRQQPGQSLTLIATANQGSEATYESGFVIDKFPISRPNLTFSTLTVSNMSPEDSSIYLCSVGTGEHTEAFFGQGTRLTVV.

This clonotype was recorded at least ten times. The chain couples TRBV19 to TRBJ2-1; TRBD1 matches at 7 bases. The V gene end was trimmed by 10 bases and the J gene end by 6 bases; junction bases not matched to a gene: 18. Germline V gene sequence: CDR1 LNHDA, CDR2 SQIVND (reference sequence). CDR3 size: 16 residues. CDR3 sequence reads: CATLPPGQDPFNEQFF. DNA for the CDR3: TGTGCCACCCTTCCTCCTGGACAGGACCCCTTCAATGAGCAGTTCTTC. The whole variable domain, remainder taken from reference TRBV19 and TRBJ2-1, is DGGITQSPKYLFRKEGQNVTLSCEQNLNHDAMYWYRQDPGQGLRLIYYSQIVNDFQKGDIAEGYSVSREKKESFPLTVTSAQKNPTAFYLCATLPPGQDPFNEQFFGPGTRLTVL.

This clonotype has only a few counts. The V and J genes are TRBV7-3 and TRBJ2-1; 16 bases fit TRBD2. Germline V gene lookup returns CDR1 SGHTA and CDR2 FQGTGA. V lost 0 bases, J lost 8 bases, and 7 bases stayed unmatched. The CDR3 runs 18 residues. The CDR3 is CASSLTPGLAGGRYEQFF. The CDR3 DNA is TGTGCCAGCAGCTTAACCCCGGGACTAGCGGGGGGGAGGTATGAGCAGTTCTTC.

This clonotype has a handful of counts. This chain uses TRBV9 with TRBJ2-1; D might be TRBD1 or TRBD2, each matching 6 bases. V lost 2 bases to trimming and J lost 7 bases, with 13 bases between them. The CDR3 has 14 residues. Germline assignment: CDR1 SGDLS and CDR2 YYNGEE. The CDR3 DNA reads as TGTGCCAGCAGCGTGAGGGGGGAAGCGAATGAGCAGTTCTTC. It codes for CASSVRGEANEQFF.

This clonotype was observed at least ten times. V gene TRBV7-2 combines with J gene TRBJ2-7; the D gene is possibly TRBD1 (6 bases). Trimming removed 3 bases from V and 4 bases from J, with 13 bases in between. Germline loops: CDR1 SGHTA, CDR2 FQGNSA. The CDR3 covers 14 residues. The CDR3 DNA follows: TGTGCCAGCAGCTTTCACAGGGTGCAATACGAGCAGTACTTC. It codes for CASSFHRVQYEQYF. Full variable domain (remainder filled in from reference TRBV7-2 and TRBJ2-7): GAGVSQSPSNKVTEKGKDVELRCDPISGHTALYWYRQSLGQGLEFLIYFQGNSAPDKSGLPSDRFSAERTGGSVSTLTIQRTQQEDSAVYLCASSFHRVQYEQYFGPGTRLTVT.

The CDR3 loop is CASSQGAEMNTEAFF. The CDR3 nucleotides are TGCGCCAGCAGCCAAGGTGCAGAAATGAACACTGAAGCTTTCTTT. This chain connects TRBV4-1 to TRBJ1-1; no firm D call. The length of the CDR3 is 15 residues. V dropped 1 base and J dropped 0 bases, with 9 bases sitting between them. CDR1 and CDR2 (germline): MGHRA, YSYEKL.

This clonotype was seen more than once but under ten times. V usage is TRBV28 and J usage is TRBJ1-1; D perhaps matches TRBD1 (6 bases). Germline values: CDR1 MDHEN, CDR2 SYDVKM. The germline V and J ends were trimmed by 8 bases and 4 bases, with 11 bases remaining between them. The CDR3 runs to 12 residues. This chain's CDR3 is CASDIGGTEAFF. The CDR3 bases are TGTGCCAGCGATATAGGGGGCACTGAAGCTTTCTTT.

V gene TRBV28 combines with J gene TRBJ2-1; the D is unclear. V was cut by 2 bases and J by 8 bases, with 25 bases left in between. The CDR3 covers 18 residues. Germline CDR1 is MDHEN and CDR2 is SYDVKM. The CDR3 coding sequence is TGTGCCAGCAGTTTAACTTCCGTCTTAGGGCTAACCCGGGATGAGCAGTTCTTC. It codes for CASSLTSVLGLTRDEQFF.

In DNA form, the CDR3 reads TGTGCCAGCAGTCCTAACAGGGGGCCTGGAGGACAGCCCCAGCATTTT. The encoded protein is CASSPNRGPGGQPQHF. This sequence joins TRBV12-3 or TRBV12-4 and TRBJ1-5; TRBD1 aligns across 9 bases. The trim removed 5 bases at V and 7 bases at J, leaving 12 bases unmatched. This CDR3 contains 16 residues.

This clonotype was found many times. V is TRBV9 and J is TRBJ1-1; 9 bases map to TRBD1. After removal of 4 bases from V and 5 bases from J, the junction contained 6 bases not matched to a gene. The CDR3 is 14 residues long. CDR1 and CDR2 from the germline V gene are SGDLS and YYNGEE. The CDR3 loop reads CASSTGGAGTEAFF. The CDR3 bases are TGTGCCAGCAGCACAGGGGGCGCCGGGACTGAAGCTTTCTTT.

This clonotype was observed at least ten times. CDR3 nucleotides: TGTGCCAGCAGCTTACATAACCAAGAGACCCAGTACTTC. Translating gives CASSLHNQETQYF. The V call is TRBV5-4, the J call TRBJ2-5; D unresolved. CDR1 is SGHNT, CDR2 YYREEE, per germline (reference sequence). With 2 bases removed from V and 0 bases from J, the gap between germline ends came to 5 bases. This CDR3 has 13 residues. The entire variable domain, with the rest obtained from reference TRBV5-4 and TRBJ2-5, is as follows: ETGVTQSPTHLIKTRGQQVTLRCSSQSGHNTVSWYQQALGQGPQFIFQYYREEENGRGNFPPRFSGLQFPNYSSELNVNALELDDSALYLCASSLHNQETQYFGPGTRLLVL.

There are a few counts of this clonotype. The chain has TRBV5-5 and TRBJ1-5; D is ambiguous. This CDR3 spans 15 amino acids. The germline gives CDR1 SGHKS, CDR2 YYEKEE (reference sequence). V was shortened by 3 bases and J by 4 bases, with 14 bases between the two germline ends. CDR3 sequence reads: CASSWTGTKNQPQHF. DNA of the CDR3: TGTGCCAGCAGCTGGACCGGAACCAAAAATCAGCCCCAGCATTTT. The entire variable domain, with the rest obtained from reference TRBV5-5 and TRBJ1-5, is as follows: DAGVTQSPTHLIKTRGQQVTLRCSPISGHKSVSWYQQVLGQGPQFIFQYYEKEERGRGNFPDRFSARQFPNYSSELNVNALLLGDSALYLCASSWTGTKNQPQHFGDGTRLSIL.

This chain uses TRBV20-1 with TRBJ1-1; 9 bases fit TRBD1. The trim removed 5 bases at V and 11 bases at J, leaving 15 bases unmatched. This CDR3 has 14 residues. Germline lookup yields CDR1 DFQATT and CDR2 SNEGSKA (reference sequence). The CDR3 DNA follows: TGCAGTGCTGCCCCCGGGACAGGGAACTTCGGGGCTTTCTTT. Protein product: CSAAPGTGNFGAFF.

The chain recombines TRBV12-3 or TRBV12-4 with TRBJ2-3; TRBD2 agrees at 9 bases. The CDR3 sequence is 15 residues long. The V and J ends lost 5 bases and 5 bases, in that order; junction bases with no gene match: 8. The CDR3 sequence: CASSLRGGPGDTQYF. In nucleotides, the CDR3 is TGTGCCAGCAGTCTGCGGGGGGGCCCCGGAGATACGCAGTATTTT.

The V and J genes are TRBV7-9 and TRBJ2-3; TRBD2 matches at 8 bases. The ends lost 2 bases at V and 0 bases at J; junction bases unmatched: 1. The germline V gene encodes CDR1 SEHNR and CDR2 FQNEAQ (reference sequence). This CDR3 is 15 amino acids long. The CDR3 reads CASSLIAGSTDTQYF. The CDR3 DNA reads TGTGCCAGCAGCTTAATAGCGGGAAGCACAGATACGCAGTATTTT.

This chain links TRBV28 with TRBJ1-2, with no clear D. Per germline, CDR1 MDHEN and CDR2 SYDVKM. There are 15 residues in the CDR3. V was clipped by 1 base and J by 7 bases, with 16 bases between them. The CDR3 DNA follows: TGTGCCAGCAGTTTATATCCCGCCTCGTCCAGTGGCTACACCTTC. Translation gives CASSLYPASSSGYTF.

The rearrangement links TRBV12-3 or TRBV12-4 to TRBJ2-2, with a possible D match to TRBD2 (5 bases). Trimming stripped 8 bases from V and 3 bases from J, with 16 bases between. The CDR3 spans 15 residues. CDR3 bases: TGTGCCAGCGATTCTCCCCGCGGGCACACCGGGGAGCTGTTTTTT. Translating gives CASDSPRGHTGELFF.

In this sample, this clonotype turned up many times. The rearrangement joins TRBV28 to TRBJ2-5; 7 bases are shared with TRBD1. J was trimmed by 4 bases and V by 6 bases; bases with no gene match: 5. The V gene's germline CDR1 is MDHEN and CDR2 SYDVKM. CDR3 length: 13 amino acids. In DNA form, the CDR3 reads TGTGCCAGCAGAAGACAGGGTACAGAGACCCAGTACTTC. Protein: CASRRQGTETQYF. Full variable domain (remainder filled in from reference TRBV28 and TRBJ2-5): DVKVTQSSRYLVKRTGEKVFLECVQDMDHENMFWYRQDPGLGLRLIYFSYDVKMKEKGDIPEGYSVSREKKERFSLILESASTNQTSMYLCASRRQGTETQYFGPGTRLLVL.

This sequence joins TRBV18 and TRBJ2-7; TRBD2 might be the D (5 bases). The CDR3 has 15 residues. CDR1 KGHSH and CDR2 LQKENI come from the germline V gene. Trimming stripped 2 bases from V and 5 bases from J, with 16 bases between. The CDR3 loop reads CASSPGRGSVDEQYF. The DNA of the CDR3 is TGTGCCAGCTCACCAGGGAGAGGGTCGGTCGACGAGCAGTACTTC. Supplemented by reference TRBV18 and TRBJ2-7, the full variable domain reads NAGVMQNPRHLVRRRGQEARLRCSPMKGHSHVYWYRQLPEEGLKFMVYLQKENIIDESGMPKERFSAEFPKEGPSILRIQQVVRGDSAAYFCASSPGRGSVDEQYFGPGTRLTVT.

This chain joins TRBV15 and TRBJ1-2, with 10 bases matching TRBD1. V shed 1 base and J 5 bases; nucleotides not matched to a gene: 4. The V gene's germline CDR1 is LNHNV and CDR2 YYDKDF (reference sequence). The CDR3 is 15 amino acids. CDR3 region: CATSRARQGAYGYTF. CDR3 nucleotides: TGTGCCACCAGCAGAGCCAGACAGGGGGCTTATGGCTACACCTTC.

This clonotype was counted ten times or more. CDR3 nucleotides: TGTGCCAGCAGCCCCGGGACGTTGAACACTGAAGCTTTCTTT. Encoded protein: CASSPGTLNTEAFF. The chain has TRBV5-5 and TRBJ1-1; TRBD1 might be the D (5 bases). The CDR3 has 14 residues. In germline, CDR1 is SGHKS, CDR2 YYEKEE (reference sequence). The germline V and J ends were trimmed by 4 bases and 0 bases, with 10 bases remaining between them. The entire variable domain, with the rest obtained from reference TRBV5-5 and TRBJ1-1, is as follows: DAGVTQSPTHLIKTRGQQVTLRCSPISGHKSVSWYQQVLGQGPQFIFQYYEKEERGRGNFPDRFSARQFPNYSSELNVNALLLGDSALYLCASSPGTLNTEAFFGQGTRLTVV.

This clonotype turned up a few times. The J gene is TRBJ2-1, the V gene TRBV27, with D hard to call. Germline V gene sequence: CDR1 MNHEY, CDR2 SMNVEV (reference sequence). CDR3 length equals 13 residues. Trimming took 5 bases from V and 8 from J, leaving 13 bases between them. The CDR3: CASSTTLYHEQFF. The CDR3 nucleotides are TGTGCCAGCAGTACCACCCTTTACCATGAGCAGTTCTTC.

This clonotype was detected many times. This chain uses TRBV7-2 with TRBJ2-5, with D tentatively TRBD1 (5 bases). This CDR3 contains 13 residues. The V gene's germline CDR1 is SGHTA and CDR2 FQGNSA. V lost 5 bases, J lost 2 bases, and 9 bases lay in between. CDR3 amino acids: CASSHDSQETQYF. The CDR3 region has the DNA TGTGCCAGCAGCCATGACAGTCAAGAGACCCAGTACTTC.

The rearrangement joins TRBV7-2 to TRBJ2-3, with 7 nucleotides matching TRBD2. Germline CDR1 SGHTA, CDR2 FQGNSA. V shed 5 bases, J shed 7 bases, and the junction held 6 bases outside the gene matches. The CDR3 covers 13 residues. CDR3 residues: CASSPGLLNTQYF. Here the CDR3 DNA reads TGTGCCAGCAGCCCGGGACTATTGAATACGCAGTATTTT.

The CDR3 region has the DNA TGCGCCAGCAGCTTGGAGGCGGGAGGTATCTATGGCTACACCTTC. Translation gives CASSLEAGGIYGYTF. This chain uses TRBV5-1 with TRBJ1-2; D remains unclear. Germline V gives CDR1 SGHRS, CDR2 YFSETQ. The CDR3 loop spans 15 amino acids. The V gene lost 0 bases and the J gene lost 4 bases, with 13 bases spanning the gap.

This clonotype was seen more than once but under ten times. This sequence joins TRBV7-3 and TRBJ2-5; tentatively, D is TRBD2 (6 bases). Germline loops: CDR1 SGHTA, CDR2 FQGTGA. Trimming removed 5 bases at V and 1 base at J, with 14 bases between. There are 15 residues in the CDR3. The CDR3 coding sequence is TGTGCCAGCAGCCAGAATAGCGGATCCCAAGAGACCCAGTACTTC. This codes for CASSQNSGSQETQYF.

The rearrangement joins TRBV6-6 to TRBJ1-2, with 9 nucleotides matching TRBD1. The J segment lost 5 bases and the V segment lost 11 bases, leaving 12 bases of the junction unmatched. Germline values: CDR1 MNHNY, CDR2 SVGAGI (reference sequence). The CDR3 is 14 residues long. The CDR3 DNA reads TGTGCCGGAACCGGGACAGGGCCTCTTTATGGCTACACCTTC. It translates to CAGTGTGPLYGYTF.

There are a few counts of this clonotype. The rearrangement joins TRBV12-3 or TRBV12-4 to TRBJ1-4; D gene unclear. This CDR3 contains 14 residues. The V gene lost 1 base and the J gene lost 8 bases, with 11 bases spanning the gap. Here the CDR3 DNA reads TGTGCCAGCAGTTTAGGGGGAGTACGCGAAAAACTGTTTTTT. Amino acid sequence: CASSLGGVREKLFF.

The CDR3: CASSVRWDNEQFF. The CDR3 DNA reads as TGTGCCAGCAGTGTGAGGTGGGACAATGAGCAGTTCTTC. The chain uses TRBV7-2 and TRBJ2-1; no clear D gene. V was cut by 6 bases and J by 5 bases, with 11 bases left in between. Per germline, CDR1 SGHTA and CDR2 FQGNSA. CDR3 size: 13 residues.

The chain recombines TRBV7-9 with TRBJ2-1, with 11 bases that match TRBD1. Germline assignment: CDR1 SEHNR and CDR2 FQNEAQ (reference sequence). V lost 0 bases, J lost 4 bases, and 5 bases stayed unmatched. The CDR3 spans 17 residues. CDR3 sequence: CASSLAGTGGSYNEQFF. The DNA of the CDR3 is TGTGCCAGCAGCTTAGCCGGGACAGGGGGTTCTTACAATGAGCAGTTCTTC.